This TCR beta chain was recovered during a study of molecular identifiers for immune sequencing clone quantification. Study-wide context: Across replicate runs, RNA obtained from about 20,000 or 100,000 naive CD8 cells was divided into five, with four undergoing sequencing. Whole-study results and caveats: Detecting spiked Jurkat TCR RNA from one cell among one million naive cells was reportedly possible.

With respect to this clonotype: The target antigen is unknown.

Methods described previously were used for bulk TCR libraries, and listed TCR primers were applied. TCRdb analysed the PCR reads with MiXCR anew, one entry per CDR3 protein. Of more than 450,000 distinct CDR3 sequences in the sample, about 25% were seen once. Naive CD8 libraries came from around 20,000 to 990,000 sorted cells with 10%, 30% or 50% RNA. The receptor's source is a human donor in good health. Some libraries in this study had Jurkat cell RNA spiked in. Material: naive CD8+ T cells from blood, with Jurkat cell RNA spiked in. Indicated subset: FACS-sorted CD8+CD4-CCR7+CD45RA+ naive T cells.

Here the CDR3 reads CASSQDWDGYYEQYF. CDR3 DNA sequence: TGCGCCAGCAGCCAAGACTGGGACGGATACTACGAGCAGTACTTC. The V gene is TRBV4-3, the J gene TRBJ2-7, with D possibly called TRBD1 or TRBD2 (5 bases each). Trimming took 0 bases from V and 3 from J, leaving 12 bases between them. Per germline, CDR1 LGHNA and CDR2 YSLEER. The CDR3 spans 15 residues.